Below are 17 T cell receptor beta chains sequenced from a single sample in a study of regulatory T cells in long-lasting Graves disease. Building the TCR beta libraries relied on iRepertoire HTBI primers, and CDR3 regions underwent Arm-PCR. TCRdb re-analysed the multiplex PCR reads in MiXCR, keeping a single row per CDR3 protein. Found here are a few hundred thousand distinct CDR3 sequences, roughly 13% of them singletons; the top ten hold roughly a tenth. Described time point: newly diagnosed GD, antithyroid drugs for less than 3 months. RNA extracted from PBMCs served as the sequencing template. These records were also assigned to another study, of T cells in Graves' hyperthyroidism and ophthalmopathy.

Material: peripheral blood mononuclear cells (PBMCs), obtained at new diagnosis, from a patient treated with antithyroid drugs. The receptors come from a man aged 25 to 40 with Graves disease.

This clonotype was detected many times. This rearrangement joins TRBV7-2 to TRBJ2-1; 10 nucleotides line up with TRBD1. The J call may be incorrect, as the DNA end agrees better with TRBJ2-5. Germline-derived CDR1 and CDR2 are SGHTA and FQGNSA. CDR3 size: 14 residues. The CDR3, as DNA: TGTGCCAGCAGCGCGGACAGGGGGTGGGAGACCCAGTACTTC. This sequence encodes CASSADRGWETQYF.

Many counts were recorded for this clonotype. The rearrangement joins TRBV24-1 to TRBJ2-3; 7 bases fit TRBD2. Trimming took 2 bases from V and 0 from J; bases not matched to a gene: 1. The CDR3 spans 15 residues. The germline CDR1 and CDR2 sequences are KGHDR and SFDVKD. The CDR3 DNA sequence: TGTGCCACCAGTGATTCTAGCGGTAGCACAGATACGCAGTATTTT. This sequence encodes CATSDSSGSTDTQYF.

This clonotype was detected ten times or more. The chain couples TRBV12-3 or TRBV12-4 to TRBJ1-2, with D maybe TRBD1 (5 bases). V dropped 6 bases and J dropped 1 base, with 21 bases sitting between them. The CDR3 has 17 amino acids. The CDR3 here is CASSRLLPMTDNYGYTF. The CDR3, as DNA: TGTGCCAGCAGCCGCCTATTACCAATGACAGATAACTATGGCTACACCTTC.

With respect to this clonotype: The junction departs from germline at one end; a sequencing error may be responsible. The chain joins TRBV6-1 to TRBJ2-4, with 9 bases that match TRBD2. The germline gives CDR1 MNHNS, CDR2 SASEGT. The CDR3 runs to 15 residues. CDR3 nucleotides: TGTGCCAGCAGTGAAACAGCGGGAGGCAAAAACATTCAGTGCTTC. Encoded protein: CASSETAGGKNIQCF.

This clonotype has a count of ten or more. The rearrangement links TRBV24-1 to TRBJ2-1; 10 nucleotides match TRBD1. The CDR3 sequence is 16 residues long. V lost 5 bases and J lost 8; bases outside the gene matches: 11. Germline V gene lookup returns CDR1 KGHDR and CDR2 SFDVKD. CDR3 protein: CATSGLGTGAEDEQFF. For the CDR3, the DNA is TGTGCCACCAGTGGGCTCGGGACAGGGGCTGAAGATGAGCAGTTCTTC.

The J gene is TRBJ2-6, the V gene TRBV20-1; no clear D. The germline V gene encodes CDR1 DFQATT and CDR2 SNEGSKA (reference sequence). The V end was cut by 5 bases, the J end by 0 bases, with 8 bases between. The CDR3 has 14 residues. The CDR3 protein is CSAGPGSGANVLTF. CDR3 nucleotide sequence: TGCAGTGCTGGTCCGGGCTCTGGGGCCAACGTCCTGACTTTC.

This clonotype was counted at least ten times. The J gene is TRBJ2-7, the V gene TRBV27, with D possibly being TRBD1 or TRBD2 (5 bases each). V was clipped by 4 bases and J by 5 bases, with 12 bases between them. Germline lookup yields CDR1 MNHEY and CDR2 SMNVEV (reference sequence). There are 13 residues in the CDR3. CDR3 amino acids: CASSWGYYDEQYF. CDR3 bases: TGTGCCAGCAGTTGGGGGTATTACGACGAGCAGTACTTC.

This clonotype has a count of ten or more. J is TRBJ2-5 and V is TRBV7-7; D tentatively fits TRBD1 or TRBD2 (6 bases each). The CDR3 loop spans 14 amino acids. In germline, CDR1 is SSHAT, CDR2 FNYEAQ (reference sequence). Trimming removed 3 bases from V and 4 bases from J, with 12 bases in between. The CDR3 protein is CASSFGRGPETQYF. In DNA form, the CDR3 reads TGTGCCAGCAGCTTCGGACGGGGGCCAGAGACCCAGTACTTC.

This clonotype has at least ten counts. The rearrangement joins TRBV29-1 to TRBJ2-5, with a tentative D call TRBD2 (5 bases). Germline CDR1 reads SQVTM; CDR2 reads ANQGSEA. The CDR3 is 13 residues long. V dropped 7 bases and J dropped 5 bases, with 17 bases sitting between them. The CDR3 DNA reads as TGCAGCGCATCAACTCGGGGTGGGGAGACCCAGTACTTC. Translating it yields CSASTRGGETQYF.

The sample holds many counts of this clonotype. The V gene is TRBV20-1, the J gene TRBJ2-1; 8 bases align to TRBD1. Trimming cost V 2 bases and J 5 bases; bases outside gene matches: 2. Germline CDR1 reads DFQATT; CDR2 reads SNEGSKA (reference sequence). The CDR3 has 13 amino acids. This CDR3 reads CSARQGANNEQFF. The CDR3 nucleotides read TGCAGTGCTAGACAGGGGGCCAACAATGAGCAGTTCTTC.

Regarding this clonotype: This may be a read error: a much more frequent sequence differs by one nucleotide. No conserved phenylalanine or tryptophan is present at the end of the CDR3, so a read error is the likely explanation. This chain links TRBV12-3 or TRBV12-4 with TRBJ2-5, with D possibly being TRBD1 (6 bases). Trimming pared 7 bases from V and 1 base from J, leaving 10 bases between. This CDR3 has 13 amino acids. The CDR3 protein is CASKPGAQETQYL. CDR3 bases: TGTGCCAGCAAACCAGGGGCCCAAGAGACCCAGTACCTC.

The chain links TRBV12-3 or TRBV12-4 to TRBJ2-7, with 13 bases identical to TRBD2. This CDR3 region has 15 residues. Trimming took 6 bases from V and 3 from J; bases not matched to a gene: 5. The chain's CDR3 is CASSRLAGGIYEQYF. CDR3 coding DNA: TGTGCCAGCAGCAGACTAGCGGGAGGAATCTACGAGCAGTACTTC.

This clonotype was detected a few times. The rearrangement uses TRBV20-1 and TRBJ1-1, with D uncertain. CDR3 length: 11 residues. Germline V gene sequence: CDR1 DFQATT, CDR2 SNEGSKA (reference sequence). V was clipped by 6 bases and J by 3 bases, with 8 bases between them. CDR3 in DNA: TGCAGTGCAGCGGGAGACACTGAAGCTTTCTTT. Encoded protein: CSAAGDTEAFF.

This clonotype was counted only a few times. The rearrangement links TRBV5-5 to TRBJ2-7; 8 bases agree with TRBD1. This CDR3 spans 15 amino acids. V shed 0 bases, J shed 3 bases, and the junction held 5 bases outside the gene matches. Germline CDR1 and CDR2: SGHKS and YYEKEE (reference sequence). CDR3 coding DNA: TGTGCCAGCAGCTTGGGACAGGGGATAAACTACGAGCAGTACTTC. Translation: CASSLGQGINYEQYF. Based on the CDR3 plus reference TRBV5-5 and TRBJ2-7, the full variable domain is DAGVTQSPTHLIKTRGQQVTLRCSPISGHKSVSWYQQVLGQGPQFIFQYYEKEERGRGNFPDRFSARQFPNYSSELNVNALLLGDSALYLCASSLGQGINYEQYFGPGTRLTVT.

Of note for this clonotype: This may be a read error: a much more frequent sequence differs by one nucleotide. This sequence joins TRBV24-1 and TRBJ2-5, with 7 bases identical to TRBD1. V lost 3 bases and J lost 11; bases outside the gene matches: 14. Germline values: CDR1 KGHDR, CDR2 SFDVKD. CDR3 length: 15 amino acids. The CDR3 reads CATSDPGTAYNEQYF. The CDR3, as DNA: TGTGCCACCAGTGATCCCGGGACAGCCTACAATGAGCAGTACTTC.

The sample holds many counts of this clonotype. The chain carries TRBV27 and TRBJ2-1, with D uncertain. With 6 bases removed from V and 0 bases from J, the gap between germline ends came to 6 bases. There are 13 residues in the CDR3. Germline CDR1 reads MNHEY; CDR2 reads SMNVEV (reference sequence). CDR3: CASSRASYNEQFF. In DNA, the CDR3 is TGTGCCAGCAGCCGGGCCTCCTACAATGAGCAGTTCTTC.

In this sample, this clonotype turned up a few times. A read error may account for a junction end that differs from germline. The chain recombines TRBV4-1 with TRBJ2-1; TRBD2 matches at 12 bases. The CDR3 extends over 17 amino acids. The germline CDR1 and CDR2 sequences are MGHRA and YSYEKL. The CDR3 protein is CASSQDLRTSGNNEQFF. DNA of the CDR3: TGTGCCAGCAGCCAAGATCTAAGGACTAGCGGGAACAATGAGCAGTTCTTC.